This T cell receptor beta chain was sequenced for a study of shared clonotypes between healthy human individuals (dated by TCRdb to the early 2020s). About the study as a whole: A few men and two women, aged 18 to 49 years, made up the cohort. For each donor, CD4 naive and CD4 memory were each run on three plates, CD8 naive on two plates, and CD8 memory on one plate. Blood TCR repertoires of about five healthy adults were deeply sequenced to estimate repertoire size and the extent of clonotype sharing between individuals. To increase sequencing depth and limit assay-specific biases, different laboratories used diverse techniques to prepare libraries and sequence TCR repertoires. Each donor's leukapheresis produced roughly between roughly 0.9 and 9 billion PBMCs.

For the CD8 naive samples, CD45RO-negative cells were positively selected for CCR7, yielding a CD45RA+CCR7+ population from which TemRA cells were excluded. The donors were healthy, HIV-negative adults who had no recently reported acute infections or vaccinations. All donors were Caucasian adults living in Nashville, Tennessee, USA. Blood was obtained by leukapheresis, after which PBMCs were separated by Ficoll-Histopaque density gradient centrifugation and cryopreserved in liquid nitrogen vapor phase. Purity and quantity of every magnetically sorted T cell population were checked by analytical flow cytometry. Genomic DNA was isolated from each sorted fraction and quantified by UV absorbance on a Nanodrop 2000c. Findings and caveats that apply to the study as a whole: Compared with non-shared clonotypes, clonotypes shared by all four sorted-subset donors had higher generation probabilities. Incomplete sequencing was indicated by rarefaction of sorted-subset datasets, despite the large sequencing depth. When several donors were compared, the shared fraction of clonotypes was around 5.1% for naive CD4, around 3.5% for naive CD8, more than 2% for memory CD4, and 0.4% for memory CD8. Naive subsets generally had larger estimated clonotype richness than memory subsets did. Pairwise subsampling indicated that sequencing depth was expected to affect the degree of clonotype sharing among donors. Sampling was restricted to blood, and TCR repertoires in tissue are likely to differ from TCR repertoires in blood. The small number of donors limited the genetic and exposure-history diversity represented.

Regarding this clone: No antigen is known for it. Base-call qualities are not available, and no considerably larger clone is one nucleotide away. Other DNA sequences in this specimen translate into the identical CDR3.

Using the deep immunoSEQ assay, TCR CDR3 regions were amplified from genomic DNA by multiplex PCR. Genomic DNA extracted from each cell subset was distributed evenly over all wells of several immunoSEQ 96-well plates, and each plate served as one replicate. For sorted subsets, roughly 200 ng of genomic DNA, equivalent to around 29,000 T cell genomes, went into each replicate PCR. Purified libraries were measured with a Qubit 3.0 fluorometer, size-checked on a Bioanalyzer 2100, and measured again with the KAPA Library Quantification kit. Every immunoSEQ 96-well plate was sequenced on a separate single-read 150-cycle Illumina NextSeq 550 flow cell. For the original study's pipeline: Because only junctional sequences without quality scores were contained in the immunoSEQ output, filtering matching that applied to full-length reads could not be performed. To assign V/J genes and CDR3, sequences were annotated against IMGT germline references using PyIR, a Python wrapper for IgBLAST v1.9. Reads were removed for weak V/J assignments (E-value above 1e-6), missing CDR3, stop codons, out-of-frame junctions, or ambiguous translated residues. V3J clonotypes were defined by identical inferred V gene, J gene, and CDR3 amino acid sequence. Percentage overlap between repertoires was calculated by dividing the number of shared unique clonotypes by the size of the smaller repertoire. Repertoire richness was assessed with RTK rarefaction, the Chao1 estimator, and Recon v2.1 estimates of unobserved clonotypes. For all TCRbeta clonotypes obtained by the gDNA method from a handful of donors, generation probabilities were computed with OLGA. TCRdb re-hosts the immuneACCESS table, in-frame sequences only. Its copies lack some clones; in the studies checked, an unresolved V gene accounts for under half of them, and the cause for the rest is not known. That table gives V, J and clone size, and the DNA gave D and trimming. This sample gives about 2.2 million clones in total; about 92% of them show up just once. Of the sample, roughly 1.8% falls within the top ten clones.

From the germline V gene (reference sequence), CDR1 is MNHEY and CDR2 is SMNVEV. The CDR3 spans 15 residues, from the cysteine through the phenylalanine. The DNA shown is the 45-base CDR3, in frame from base 1. V trim: 6 bases; J trim: 5 bases; unmatched bases: 6. The chain links TRBV27 with TRBJ2-1; 11 bases in the junction line up with TRBD2. The specimen sequenced was naive CD8+ T cells from PBMCs. The cell subset or site label for this specimen denotes: CD45RA+CCR7+. This clonotype was sampled from a man between 18 and 29 years old in good health. Some clones in this sample may be carry-over from other donors' samples. The DNA reads as follows: TGTGCCAGCAGCCCTGGGACTAGCGGTGACAATGAGCAGTTCTTC. Its translation is CASSPGTSGDNEQFF.